What follows describes a single T cell receptor beta chain. The data stem from a study of blood T cell repertoires in COVID-19. Background on the study: PBMCs, B-cell-depleted T cells, or T cells provided the cDNA or gDNA that made up the material.

Individuals drawn from 20 to 25 US areas were roughly 18 to 89 years old. Either two negative PCRs, clearance, or symptom resolution qualified Cohort 3 donors as recovered. Original processing notes: Reference gene primer amplification in the assay estimated nucleated cell counts. Repertoires were generated with immunoSEQ multiplex PCR, while TCRdb's copy carries only in-frame clones and drops some. Clone size and the V and J calls come from that table; the DNA yielded D and trimming. The sample lists around 300,000 clones, 85% to 90% occurring once. Germline CDR1 ENHRY, CDR2 SYGVKD. V gave up 2 bases and J gave up 6 bases, with 14 bases separating them. CDR3 length: 15 amino acids.

The sample consisted of PBMCs or T cells enriched from blood (not recorded which). This rearrangement joins TRBV10-3 to TRBJ1-5, with D unclear. This receptor was identified in a woman between 18 and 29 years old who had recovered from COVID-19. The CDR3 protein is CAISETTEGSQPQHF. Written as DNA, the CDR3 is TGTGCCATCAGTGAGACAACGGAGGGTAGTCAGCCCCAGCATTTT.